One TCR beta chain is described in this entry. The trim removed 1 base at V and 7 bases at J, leaving 6 bases unmatched. The CDR3 has 15 residues. The germline V gene encodes CDR1 SGHNT and CDR2 YYREEE (reference sequence). The repertoire was sequenced with immunoSEQ multiplex PCR; TCRdb's copy has only in-frame clones and lacks some. In the table there are some 210,000 clones, about 81% of which are singletons. This entry comes from a study of blood T cell repertoires in COVID-19. The material sequenced was PBMCs or T cells enriched from blood (not recorded which). The rearrangement joins TRBV5-4 to TRBJ2-1; 9 bases agree with TRBD1. This TCR was recovered from a man in his forties or fifties who had recovered from COVID-19. The CDR3 loop is CASSLSGQGVNEQFF. The DNA for the CDR3 is TGTGCCAGCAGCTTGTCGGGACAGGGAGTAAATGAGCAGTTCTTC.